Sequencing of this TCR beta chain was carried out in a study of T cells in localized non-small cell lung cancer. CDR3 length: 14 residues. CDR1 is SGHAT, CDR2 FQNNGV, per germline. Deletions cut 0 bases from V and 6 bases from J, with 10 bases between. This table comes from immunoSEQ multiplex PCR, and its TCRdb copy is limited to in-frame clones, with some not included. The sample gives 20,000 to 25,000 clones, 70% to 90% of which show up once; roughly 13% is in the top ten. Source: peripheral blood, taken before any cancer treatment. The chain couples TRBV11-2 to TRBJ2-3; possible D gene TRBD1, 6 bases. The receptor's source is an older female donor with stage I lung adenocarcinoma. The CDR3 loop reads CASSLERGKDTQYF. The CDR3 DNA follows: TGTGCCAGCAGCTTAGAGAGGGGGAAGGATACGCAGTATTTT.